A selection of T cell receptor beta chains follows, all from one sample in a study of T cells in Graves' hyperthyroidism and ophthalmopathy. One entry per CDR3 protein results from TCRdb running MiXCR on the multiplex PCR reads. Among 300,000 to 450,000 distinct CDR3 sequences listed, 15% to 19% were seen once. Sequenced sample: blood. All receptors derive from a woman aged 18-29 years with Graves' hyperthyroidism that later progressed to Graves' ophthalmopathy. Each CDR3 is given without its conserved first and last residue. The D gene is left open where the match is weak.

. | TRBV14 | ASSQPGRNYEQF
. | TRBV6-4 | ASSEMSDTGELF
TRBD1 | TRBV12-3/TRBV12-4 | ASSPGQGLDQPQH
. | TRBV6-1 | ASKGYSNTGELF
. | TRBV29-1 | SVEVTGEERETQY
. | TRBV29-1 | SVAVGDINQPQH
TRBD2 | TRBV27 | ASSLSGRAPSLNYEQY
. | TRBV10-3 | AISDGQSSGNTIY
. | TRBV28 | ASSSPGLGGEGEKLF
. | TRBV3-1 | ASSQVLTGMNTEAF
. | TRBV24-1 | ATSDRAAKQGYT
TRBD2 | TRBV3-1 | ASSLGAGESTGELF
. | TRBV6-1 | ASKGEGHTGELF
. | TRBV12-3/TRBV12-4 | ASTPGTQETQY
. | TRBV27 | ASSLYVGETQY
TRBD2 | TRBV20-1 | SADVAGGNWYEQY
TRBD1 | TRBV20-1 | SARARLRQGPGNTIY
. | TRBV6-1 | ASRGVGGTSYNEQF
. | TRBV11-2 | ASSLMLGDETQY
. | TRBV7-9 | ASSHKYTSTDTQY
. | TRBV3-1 | ASSQDFRDSPLH
. | TRBV2 | ASRGSRQY